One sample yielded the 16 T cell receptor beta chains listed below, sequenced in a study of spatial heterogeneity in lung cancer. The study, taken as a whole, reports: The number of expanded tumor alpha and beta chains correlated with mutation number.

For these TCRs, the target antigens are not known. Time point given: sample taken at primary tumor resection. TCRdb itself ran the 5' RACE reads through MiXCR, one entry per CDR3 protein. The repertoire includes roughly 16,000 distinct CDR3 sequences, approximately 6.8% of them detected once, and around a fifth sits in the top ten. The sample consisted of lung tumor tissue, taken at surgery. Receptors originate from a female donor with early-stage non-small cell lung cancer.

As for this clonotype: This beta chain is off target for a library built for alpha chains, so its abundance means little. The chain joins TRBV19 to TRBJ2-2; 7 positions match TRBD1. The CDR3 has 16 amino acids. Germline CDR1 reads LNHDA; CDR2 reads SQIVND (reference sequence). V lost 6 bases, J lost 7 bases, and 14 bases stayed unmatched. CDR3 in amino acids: CASSSIIQGSDGELFF. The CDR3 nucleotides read TGTGCCAGTAGCTCCATCATACAGGGGTCCGACGGGGAGCTGTTTTTT.

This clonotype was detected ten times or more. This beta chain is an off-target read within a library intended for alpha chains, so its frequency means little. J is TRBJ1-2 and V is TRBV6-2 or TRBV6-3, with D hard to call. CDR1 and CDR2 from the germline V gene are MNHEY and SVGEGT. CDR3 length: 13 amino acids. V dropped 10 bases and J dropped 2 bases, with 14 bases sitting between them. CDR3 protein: CATPSTENYGYTF. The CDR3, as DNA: TGTGCCACCCCATCGACGGAAAACTATGGCTACACCTTC.

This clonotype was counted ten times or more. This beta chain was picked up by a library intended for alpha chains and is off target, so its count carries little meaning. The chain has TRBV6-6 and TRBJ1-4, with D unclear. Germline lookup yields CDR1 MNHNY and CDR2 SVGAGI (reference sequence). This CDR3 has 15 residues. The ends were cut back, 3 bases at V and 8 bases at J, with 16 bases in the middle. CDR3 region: CASSYGVGGVEKLFF. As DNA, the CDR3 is TGTGCCAGCAGTTATGGGGTGGGCGGGGTCGAAAAACTGTTTTTT.

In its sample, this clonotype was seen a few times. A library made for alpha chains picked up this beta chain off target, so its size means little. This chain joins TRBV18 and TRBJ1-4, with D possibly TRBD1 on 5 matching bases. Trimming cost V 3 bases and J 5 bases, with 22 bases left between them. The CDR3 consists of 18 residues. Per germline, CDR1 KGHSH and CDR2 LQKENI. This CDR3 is CASSPPGSRGLLNEKLFF. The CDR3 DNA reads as TGTGCCAGCTCACCGCCGGGGAGCCGGGGACTACTAAATGAAAAACTGTTTTTT.

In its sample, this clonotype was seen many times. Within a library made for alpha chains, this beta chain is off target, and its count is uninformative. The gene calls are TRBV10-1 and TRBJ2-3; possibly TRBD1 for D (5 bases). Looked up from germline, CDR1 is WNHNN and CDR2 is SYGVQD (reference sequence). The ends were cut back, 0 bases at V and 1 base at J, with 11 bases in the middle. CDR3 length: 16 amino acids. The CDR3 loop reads CASSESRRQRTDTQYF. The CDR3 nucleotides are TGCGCCAGCAGTGAGTCTAGGAGACAGCGCACAGATACGCAGTATTTT.

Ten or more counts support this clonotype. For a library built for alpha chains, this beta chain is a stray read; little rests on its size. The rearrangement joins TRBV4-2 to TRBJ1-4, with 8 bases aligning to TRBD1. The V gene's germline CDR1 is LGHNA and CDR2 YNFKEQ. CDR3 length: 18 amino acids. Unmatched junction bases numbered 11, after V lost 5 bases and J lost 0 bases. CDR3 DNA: TGTGCCAGCAGCTACCGCCTCCCGGACAGGGCAACTAATGAAAAACTGTTTTTT. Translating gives CASSYRLPDRATNEKLFF.

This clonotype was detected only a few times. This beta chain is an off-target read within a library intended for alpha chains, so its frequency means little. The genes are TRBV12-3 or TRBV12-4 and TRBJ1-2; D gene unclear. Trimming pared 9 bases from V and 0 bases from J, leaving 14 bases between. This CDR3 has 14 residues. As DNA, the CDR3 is TGTGCCAGTAACCGAAGAGGAGCTAACTATGGCTACACCTTC. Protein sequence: CASNRRGANYGYTF.

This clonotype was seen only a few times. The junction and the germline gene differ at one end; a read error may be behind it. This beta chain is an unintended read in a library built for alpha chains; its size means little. The CDR3 region is CVSSSSNQPQHF. CDR3 DNA: TGTGTCAGCAGTTCTAGCAATCAGCCCCAGCATTTT. The chain is built from TRBV27 and TRBJ1-5; the D is unclear. The CDR3 is 12 residues long. From germline, CDR1 is MNHEY and CDR2 SMNVEV (reference sequence).

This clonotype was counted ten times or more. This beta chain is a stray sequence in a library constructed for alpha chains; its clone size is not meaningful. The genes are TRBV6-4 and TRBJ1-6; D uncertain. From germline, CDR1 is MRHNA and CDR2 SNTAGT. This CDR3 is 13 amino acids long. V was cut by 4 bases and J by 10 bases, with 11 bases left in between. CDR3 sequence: CASSVGEHSPLHF. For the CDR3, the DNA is TGTGCCAGCAGTGTCGGGGAACACTCACCCCTCCACTTT.

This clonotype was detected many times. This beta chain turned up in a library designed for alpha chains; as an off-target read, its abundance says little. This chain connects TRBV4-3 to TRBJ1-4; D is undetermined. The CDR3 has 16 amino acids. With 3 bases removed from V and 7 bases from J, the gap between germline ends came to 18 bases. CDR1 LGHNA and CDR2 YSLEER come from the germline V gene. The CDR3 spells CASSQRGDNPREKLFF. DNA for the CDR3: TGCGCCAGCAGCCAGCGGGGAGATAACCCCCGTGAAAAACTGTTTTTT.

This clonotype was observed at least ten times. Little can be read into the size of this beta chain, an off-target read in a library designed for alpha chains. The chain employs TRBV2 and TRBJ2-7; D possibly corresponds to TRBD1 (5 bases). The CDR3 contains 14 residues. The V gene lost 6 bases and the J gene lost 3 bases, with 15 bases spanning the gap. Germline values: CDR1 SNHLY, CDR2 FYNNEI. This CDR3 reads CASSRFIDSYEQYF. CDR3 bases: TGTGCCAGCAGCCGTTTTATTGACAGCTACGAGCAGTACTTC.

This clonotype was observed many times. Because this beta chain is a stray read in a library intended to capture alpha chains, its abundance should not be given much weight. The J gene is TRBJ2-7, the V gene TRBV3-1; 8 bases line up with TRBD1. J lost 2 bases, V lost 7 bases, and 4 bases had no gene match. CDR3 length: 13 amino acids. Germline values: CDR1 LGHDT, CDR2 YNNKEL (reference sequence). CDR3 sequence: CASNLQGAYEQYF. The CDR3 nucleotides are TGTGCCAGCAATCTACAGGGGGCCTACGAGCAGTACTTC.

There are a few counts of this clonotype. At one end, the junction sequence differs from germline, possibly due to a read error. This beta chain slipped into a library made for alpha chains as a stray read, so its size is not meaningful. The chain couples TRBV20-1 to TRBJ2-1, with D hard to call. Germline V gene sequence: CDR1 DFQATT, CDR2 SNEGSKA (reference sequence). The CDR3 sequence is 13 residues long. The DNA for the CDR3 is TGCAGTGCTGGAGACTTGTCCTCCAATGAGCAGTTCTTC. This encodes CSAGDLSSNEQFF.

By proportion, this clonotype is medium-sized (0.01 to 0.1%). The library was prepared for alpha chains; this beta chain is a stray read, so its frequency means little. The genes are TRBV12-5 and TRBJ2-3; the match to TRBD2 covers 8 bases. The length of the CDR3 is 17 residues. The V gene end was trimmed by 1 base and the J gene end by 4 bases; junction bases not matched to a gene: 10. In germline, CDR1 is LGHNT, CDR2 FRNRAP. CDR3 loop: CASGLARGGRGADTQYF. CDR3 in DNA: TGTGCTAGTGGTTTGGCTCGGGGGGGTAGGGGCGCAGATACGCAGTATTTT.

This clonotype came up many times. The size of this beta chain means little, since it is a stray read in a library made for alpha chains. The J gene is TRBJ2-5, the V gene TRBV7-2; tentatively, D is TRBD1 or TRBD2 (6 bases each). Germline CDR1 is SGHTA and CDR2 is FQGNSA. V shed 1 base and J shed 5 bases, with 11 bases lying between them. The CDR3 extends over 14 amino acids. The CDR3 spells CASSLGGASETQYF. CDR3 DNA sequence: TGTGCCAGCAGCTTAGGGGGGGCTAGTGAGACCCAGTACTTC.

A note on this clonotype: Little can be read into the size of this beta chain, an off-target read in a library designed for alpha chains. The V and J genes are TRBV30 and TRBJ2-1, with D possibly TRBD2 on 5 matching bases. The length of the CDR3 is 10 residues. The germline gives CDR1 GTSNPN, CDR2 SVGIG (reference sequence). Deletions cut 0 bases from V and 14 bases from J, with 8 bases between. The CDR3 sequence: CAWSVTTKFF. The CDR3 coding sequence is TGTGCCTGGAGTGTGACTACTAAGTTCTTC.